This T cell receptor beta chain is from a study of shared clonotypes between healthy human individuals. Terminally differentiated effector memory CD45RA+ cells were left out of the naive CD8 fraction, which was CD45RO-negative and positively selected for CCR7. The germline gives CDR1 MNHGY, CDR2 SVAAGI. V was clipped by 5 bases and J by 5 bases; unmatched bases: 6. This CDR3 is built from 14 residues. This clone was observed a single time. The assay was immunoSEQ multiplex PCR, and TCRdb's table has in-frame clones only and misses some. The sample consists of about 2.2 million clones, roughly 93% of them appearing once.

The gene calls are TRBV6-9 and TRBJ2-1; 7 positions agree with TRBD2. Sequenced material: naive CD8+ T cells from PBMCs. The receptor's source is a man between 18 and 29 years old in good health. Some clones in this sample may be carry-over from other donors' samples. CDR3 sequence (DNA): TGTGCCAGCAGTGCCTGGGACTATAACAATGAGCAGTTCTTC. This gives the protein CASSAWDYNNEQFF.